The table lists the clone carrying this T cell receptor (beta chain) with many counts. This sample was included in a study of early T cells in non-severe SARS-CoV-2 infection. MiXCR, applied by TCRdb to the 5' RACE reads, yields one record per CDR3 protein. The sample holds 45,000 to 50,000 distinct CDR3 sequences, about 6.5% seen once. Trimming pared 3 bases from V and 0 bases from J, leaving 14 bases between. CDR3 size: 15 residues. Germline loops: CDR1 DFQATT, CDR2 SNEGSKA (reference sequence). This chain joins TRBV20-1 and TRBJ1-1; D unclear. The sample consisted of whole blood, taken at baseline. This receptor was identified in an adult who was a healthcare worker with PCR-confirmed SARS-CoV-2 infection or an uninfected control (not recorded which). CDR3 protein: CSARTGGVLNTEAFF. CDR3 nucleotides: TGCAGTGCTAGGACGGGTGGGGTTTTGAACACTGAAGCTTTCTTT.